This T cell receptor (beta chain) was profiled in a study of T cell changes during pregnancy in multiple sclerosis. Here immunoSEQ multiplex PCR was the method, and the copy in TCRdb shows in-frame clones only, minus some. The repertoire consists of tens of thousands of clones, with around 94% occurring once and the leading ten covering about 3.5%. Source: CD8+ T cells from peripheral blood mononuclear cells, taken in the third trimester of pregnancy. The source is a female donor with multiple sclerosis, enrolled in a pregnancy study.

CDR3 sequence (DNA): TGCGCCAGCAGCCCGGGGACAGGCATAACCTACGAGCAGTACTTC. Encoded protein: CASSPGTGITYEQYF. This sequence joins TRBV5-1 and TRBJ2-7, with 8 bases matching TRBD1. The CDR3 extends over 15 amino acids. CDR1 is SGHRS and CDR2 is YFSETQ in the germline V gene. V shed 4 bases, J shed 2 bases, and the junction held 8 bases outside the gene matches.